The clone carrying this T cell receptor beta chain was observed many times. This sample was taken from a study of blood T cell repertoires in COVID-19. The overall study: Nucleic acid was either cDNA or gDNA, and it came from T cells, B-cell-depleted T cells, or PBMCs.

TCRdb's table, derived via immunoSEQ multiplex PCR, lists solely in-frame clones and lacks some. The profile shows some 340,000 clones, roughly 90% of them singletons. V dropped 2 bases and J dropped 7 bases, with 15 bases sitting between them. The CDR3 has 14 amino acids. The germline V gene encodes CDR1 KGHSH and CDR2 LQKENI. Sample: PBMCs or T cells enriched from blood (not recorded which). The chain joins TRBV18 to TRBJ2-7, with a possible D match to TRBD1 (5 bases). This receptor was obtained from a woman aged 25-40 years who had been exposed to COVID-19. CDR3 in amino acids: CASSPLQGVREQYF. The DNA of the CDR3 is TGTGCCAGCTCACCATTGCAGGGCGTACGGGAGCAGTACTTC.